This TCR beta chain was sequenced during a study of cytomegalovirus exposure and HLA in healthy donors. PCR employed 60 Vbeta and 13 Jbeta primers. Assay used: immunoSEQ multiplex PCR; TCRdb lists only in-frame clones, some missing. The sample comprises some 150,000 clones, about 72% of which are singletons, and approximately 2% rests with the top ten. All donors participated as healthy donors of bone marrow. As concerns this clone: Its specificity is not known. Other DNA sequences in the same sample also yield this CDR3.

Study findings and constraints: The investigators catalogued about 170 TCR beta chains as cytomegalovirus-associated. Researchers reported in a later analysis that a missense DCLRE1C variant was tied to TCR beta V- and J-gene trimming.

The germline CDR1 and CDR2 sequences are SNHLY and FYNNEI. The trim removed 6 bases at V and 3 bases at J, leaving 1 base unmatched. The CDR3 has 14 residues. The receptor was derived from a middle-aged man in good health and CMV-seronegative. Material for sequencing was PBMCs. The genes are TRBV2 and TRBJ2-3, with 12 bases lining up with TRBD2. The CDR3 nucleotides read TGTGCCAGCAGACTAGCGGGAGGAACAGATACGCAGTATTTT. Amino acid sequence: CASRLAGGTDTQYF.